This T cell receptor beta chain came from a study of T-cell reconstitution after alpha-beta-depleted transplantation in children. Points from the study as a whole: Newly produced T cells mostly accounted for T-cell counts and diversity one year post-transplant.

This clonotype is labeled medium-sized (0.01 to 0.1%). Its antigen remains unknown. Germline V gene lookup returns CDR1 SGHRS and CDR2 YFSETQ. CDR3 length: 12 amino acids. Trimming stripped 1 base from V and 6 bases from J, with 5 bases between. Unique molecular identifiers featured in how the TCRbeta library was prepared. TCRdb reanalysed the PCR reads using MiXCR and keeps one entry per CDR3 protein. The sample lists 4,000 to 5,000 distinct CDR3 sequences, approximately 20% occurring once. This chain links TRBV5-1 with TRBJ2-1, with D hard to call. The sequence was obtained from a male patient aged 2-15 years who had a stem cell transplant for acute lymphoblastic leukemia, so the T cells may come from the graft donor. This specimen was PBMCs, mostly from graft donor cells, taken 180 days after TCRalphabeta/CD19-depleted stem cell transplant. Here the CDR3 reads CASSLFSNEQFF. For the CDR3, the DNA is TGCGCCAGCAGCTTGTTTTCCAATGAGCAGTTCTTC. Supplemented by reference TRBV5-1 and TRBJ2-1, the full variable domain reads KAGVTQTPRYLIKTRGQQVTLSCSPISGHRSVSWYQQTPGQGLQFLFEYFSETQRNKGNFPGRFSGRQFSNSRSEMNVSTLELGDSALYLCASSLFSNEQFFGPGTRLTVL.